This T cell receptor (beta chain) was identified in a study of blood T cell repertoires in COVID-19. Study background: Samples came from the United States, Italy and Spain, spanning acute and convalescent COVID-19. PBMCs, B-cell-depleted T cells, or T cells were the source of the cDNA or gDNA that made up the material.

This clone appeared a few times. The germline gives CDR1 MGHDK, CDR2 SYGVNS. The CDR3 sequence is 14 residues long. V was clipped by 6 bases and J by 1 base, with 12 bases between them. Source study methods: Counts of nucleated cells, estimated from reference gene primer amplification, were obtained. Method: immunoSEQ multiplex PCR; TCRdb's copy keeps in-frame clones and lacks some. The DNA gave D and trimming, while V, J and clone size come from that table. The sample yields fewer than 300,000 clones, about nine tenths seen once. The study counted Cohort 3 donors as recovered given two negative PCRs, clearance, or symptom resolution.

The sample consisted of PBMCs or T cells enriched from blood (not recorded which). The sequence came from a man aged 18 to 29 who had recovered from COVID-19. The rearrangement joins TRBV25-1 to TRBJ1-2; a possible D gene is TRBD1 (6 bases). The DNA of the CDR3 is TGTGCCAGCAGAGATACAGGGTATAACTATGGCTACACCTTC. Amino acids: CASRDTGYNYGYTF.